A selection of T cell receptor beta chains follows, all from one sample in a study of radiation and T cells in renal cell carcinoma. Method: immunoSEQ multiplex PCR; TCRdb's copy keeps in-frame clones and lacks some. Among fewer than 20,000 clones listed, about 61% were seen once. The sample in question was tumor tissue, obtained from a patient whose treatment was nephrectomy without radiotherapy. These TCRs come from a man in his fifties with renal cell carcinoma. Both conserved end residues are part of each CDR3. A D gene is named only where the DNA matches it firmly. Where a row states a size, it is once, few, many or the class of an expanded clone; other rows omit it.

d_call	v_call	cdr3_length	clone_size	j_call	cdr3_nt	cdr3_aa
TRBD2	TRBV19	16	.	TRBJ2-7	TGTGCCAGTAGTCCTCACGGCCAGCGGGGGTCCTACGAGCAGTACTTC	CASSPHGQRGSYEQYF
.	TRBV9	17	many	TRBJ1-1	TGTGCCAGCAGCCCGCAGGACAGTACCCACTTGAACACTGAAGCTTTCTTT	CASSPQDSTHLNTEAFF
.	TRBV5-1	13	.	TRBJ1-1	TGCGCCAGCAGCTTGGCCGGTGACACTGAAGCTTTCTTT	CASSLAGDTEAFF
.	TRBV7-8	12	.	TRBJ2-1	TGTGCCAGCAGCTTGCCCGAGGGTGAGCAGTTCTTC	CASSLPEGEQFF
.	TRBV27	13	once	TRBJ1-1	TGTGCCAGCAGTTTATCCTGGTCCACTGAAGCTTTCTTT	CASSLSWSTEAFF
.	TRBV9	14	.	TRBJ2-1	TGTGCCAGCAGCCTACCGGGCCTCGGAGGTGAGCAGTTCTTC	CASSLPGLGGEQFF
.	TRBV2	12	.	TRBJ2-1	TGTGCCAGCAGTTTATCTCTGAATGAGCAGTTCTTC	CASSLSLNEQFF
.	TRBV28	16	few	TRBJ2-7	TGTGCCAGCAGTCTCCCCCGGCCGACGACTAGTTGGGAGCAGTACTTC	CASSLPRPTTSWEQYF
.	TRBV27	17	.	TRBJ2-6	TGTGCCAGCAGTTTACGTACGCGGGTCTCTGGGGCCAACGTCCTGACTTTC	CASSLRTRVSGANVLTF
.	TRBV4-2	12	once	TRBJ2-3	TGTGCCAGCAGGTCTAGCACAGATACGCAGTATTTT	CASRSSTDTQYF
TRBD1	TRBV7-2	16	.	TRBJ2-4	TGTGCCAGCAGCCTCAGTCCTCAGGGGGTCCAAAACATTCAGTACTTC	CASSLSPQGVQNIQYF
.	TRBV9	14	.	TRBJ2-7	TGTGCCAGCAGCCCCGGGTCGGCCCTTTACGAGCAGTACTTC	CASSPGSALYEQYF
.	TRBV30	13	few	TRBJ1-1	TGTGCCTGGAGTGCCTCACTGAACACTGAAGCTTTCTTT	CAWSASLNTEAFF
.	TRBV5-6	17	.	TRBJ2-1	TGTGCCAGCAGCTGGGCCCTCACAGGGCGCGCTTACAATGAGCAGTTCTTC	CASSWALTGRAYNEQFF
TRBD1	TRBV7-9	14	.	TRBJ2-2	TGTGCCAAGGGACAGGCCGCGAACACCGGGGAGCTGTTTTTT	CAKGQAANTGELFF
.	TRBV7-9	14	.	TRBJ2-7	TGTGCCAGCAGCTTAACCAGCACAACAGGCGAGCAGTACTTC	CASSLTSTTGEQYF
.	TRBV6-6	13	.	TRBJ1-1	TGTGCCAGCAGTTATGGGGGAGGTGGTGAAGCTTTCTTT	CASSYGGGGEAFF
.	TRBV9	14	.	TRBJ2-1	TGTGCCAGCAGCTCAGGGGACTCTGCTAATGAGCAGTTCTTC	CASSSGDSANEQFF
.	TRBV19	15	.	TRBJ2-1	TGTGCCAGTAGTAAAATGGGCCAGGGCTACAATGAGCAGTTCTTC	CASSKMGQGYNEQFF
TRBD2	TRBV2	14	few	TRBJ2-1	TGTGCCAGCAGGGGAACTAGCGGCTACAATGAGCAGTTCTTC	CASRGTSGYNEQFF
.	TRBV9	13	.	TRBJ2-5	TGTGCCAGCAGTGTAGGGTTCCAAGAGACCCAGTACTTC	CASSVGFQETQYF
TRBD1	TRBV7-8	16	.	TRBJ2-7	TGTGCCAGCAGTCCTCGGAGCGGGACAGGGGGTTACGAGCAGTACTTC	CASSPRSGTGGYEQYF
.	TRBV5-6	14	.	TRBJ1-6	TGTGCCAGCAGCTTGGGGAGGGGGGATTCACCCCTCCACTTT	CASSLGRGDSPLHF
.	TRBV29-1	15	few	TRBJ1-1	TGCAGCGTTGAAGCTCTGGGGCTCGGAAACACTGAAGCTTTCTTT	CSVEALGLGNTEAFF
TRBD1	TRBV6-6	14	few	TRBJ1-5	TGTGCCAGCAGTCACAGGGGGTTAAATCAGCCCCAGCATTTT	CASSHRGLNQPQHF
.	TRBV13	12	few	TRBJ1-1	TGTGCCAGCAGCTTAGGCAGAACTGAAGCTTTCTTT	CASSLGRTEAFF
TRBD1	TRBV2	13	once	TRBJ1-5	TGTGCCAGCCGGGACAGGGGAAATCAGCCCCAGCATTTT	CASRDRGNQPQHF
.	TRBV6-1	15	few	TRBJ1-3	TGTGCCAGCAGTGAAAGCATTTTCTCTGGAAACACCATATATTTT	CASSESIFSGNTIYF
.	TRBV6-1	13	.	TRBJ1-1	TGTGCCAGCAGTGAAAACGCGAACACTGAAGCTTTCTTT	CASSENANTEAFF
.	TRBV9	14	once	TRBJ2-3	TGTGCCAGCAGCGAGGACGGTGGCACAGATACGCAGTATTTT	CASSEDGGTDTQYF
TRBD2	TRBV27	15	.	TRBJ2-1	TGTGCCAGCAGAGAAGCGGGAGGCGAGGACAATGAGCAGTTCTTC	CASREAGGEDNEQFF
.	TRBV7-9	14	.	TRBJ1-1	TGTGCCAGCACCCCCGACGGGGGGAACACTGAAGCTTTCTTT	CASTPDGGNTEAFF
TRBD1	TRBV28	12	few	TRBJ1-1	TGTGCCAGCAGTCAGGACAGGGGACAAGCTTTCTTT	CASSQDRGQAFF